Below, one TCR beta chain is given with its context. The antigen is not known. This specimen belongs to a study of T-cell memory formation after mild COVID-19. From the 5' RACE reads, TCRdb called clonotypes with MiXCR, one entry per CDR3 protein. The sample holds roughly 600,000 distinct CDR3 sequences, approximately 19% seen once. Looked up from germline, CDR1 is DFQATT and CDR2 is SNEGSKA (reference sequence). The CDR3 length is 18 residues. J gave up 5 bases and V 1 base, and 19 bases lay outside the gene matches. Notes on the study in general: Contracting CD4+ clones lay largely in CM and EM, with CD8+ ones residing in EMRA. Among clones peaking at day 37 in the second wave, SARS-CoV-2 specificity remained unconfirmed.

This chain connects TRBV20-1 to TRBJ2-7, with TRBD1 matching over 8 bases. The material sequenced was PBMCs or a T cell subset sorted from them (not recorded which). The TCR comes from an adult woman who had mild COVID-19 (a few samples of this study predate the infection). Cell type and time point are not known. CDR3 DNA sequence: TGCAGTGCTAGAGCGGACCCCACCCGACAGGGGTTAATGAACGAGCAGTACTTC. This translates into CSARADPTRQGLMNEQYF.